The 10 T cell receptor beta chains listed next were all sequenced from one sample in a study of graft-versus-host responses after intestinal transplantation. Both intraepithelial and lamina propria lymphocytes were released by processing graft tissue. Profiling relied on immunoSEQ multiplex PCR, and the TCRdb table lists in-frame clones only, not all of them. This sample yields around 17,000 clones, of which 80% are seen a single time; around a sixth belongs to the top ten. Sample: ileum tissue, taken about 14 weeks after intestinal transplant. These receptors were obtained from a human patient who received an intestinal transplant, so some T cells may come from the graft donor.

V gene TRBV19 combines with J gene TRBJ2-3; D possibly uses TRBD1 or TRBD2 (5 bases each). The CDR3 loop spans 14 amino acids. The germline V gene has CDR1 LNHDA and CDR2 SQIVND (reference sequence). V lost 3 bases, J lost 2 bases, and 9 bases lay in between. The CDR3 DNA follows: TGTGCCAGTAGTATCCCCGGGACCACAGATACGCAGTATTTT. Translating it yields CASSIPGTTDTQYF.

This CDR3 is CASSRRGKRGYEQYF. The CDR3, as DNA: TGTGCCAGCAGCCGGCGGGGGAAGAGGGGCTACGAGCAGTACTTC. This chain links TRBV2 with TRBJ2-7; 7 nucleotides align to TRBD2. V shed 6 bases and J 3 bases; nucleotides not matched to a gene: 11. In germline, CDR1 is SNHLY, CDR2 FYNNEI. The CDR3 is made up of 15 amino acids.

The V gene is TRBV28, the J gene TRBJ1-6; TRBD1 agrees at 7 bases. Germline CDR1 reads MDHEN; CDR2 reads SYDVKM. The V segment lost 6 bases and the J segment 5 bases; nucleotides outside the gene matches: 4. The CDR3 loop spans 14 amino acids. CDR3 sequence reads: CASRLGTDNSPLHF. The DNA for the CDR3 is TGTGCCAGCAGGTTAGGGACAGATAATTCACCCCTCCACTTT.

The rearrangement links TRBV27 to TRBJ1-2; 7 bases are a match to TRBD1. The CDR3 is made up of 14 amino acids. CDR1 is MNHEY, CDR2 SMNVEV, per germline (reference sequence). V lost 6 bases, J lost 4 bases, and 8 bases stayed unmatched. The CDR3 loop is CASRPGGGLYGYTF. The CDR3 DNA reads TGTGCCAGCAGGCCAGGGGGAGGACTCTATGGCTACACCTTC.

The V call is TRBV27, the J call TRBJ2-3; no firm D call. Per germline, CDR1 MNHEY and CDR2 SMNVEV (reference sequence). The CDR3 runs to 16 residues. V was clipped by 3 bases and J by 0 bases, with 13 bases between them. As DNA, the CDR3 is TGTGCCAGCAGTTTTACCGGAGTCTATAGCACAGATACGCAGTATTTT. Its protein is CASSFTGVYSTDTQYF.

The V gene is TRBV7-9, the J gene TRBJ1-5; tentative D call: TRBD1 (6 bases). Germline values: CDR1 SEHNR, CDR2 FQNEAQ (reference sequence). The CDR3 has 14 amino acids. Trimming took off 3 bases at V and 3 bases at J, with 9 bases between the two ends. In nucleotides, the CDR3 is TGTGCCAGCAGCTTTACAGGGAACAATCAGCCCCAGCATTTT. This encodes CASSFTGNNQPQHF.

Here the CDR3 DNA reads TGTGCCAGCAGCCCAACCGGGACAGGAAATAACGAGCAGTACTTC. Protein: CASSPTGTGNNEQYF. The chain recombines TRBV21-1 with TRBJ2-5; the table names TRBD1, a call not compared with the DNA. The J call is uncertain, as TRBJ2-7 better fits the DNA end. TRBV21-1 is recorded as a pseudogene. The CDR3 totals 15 residues.

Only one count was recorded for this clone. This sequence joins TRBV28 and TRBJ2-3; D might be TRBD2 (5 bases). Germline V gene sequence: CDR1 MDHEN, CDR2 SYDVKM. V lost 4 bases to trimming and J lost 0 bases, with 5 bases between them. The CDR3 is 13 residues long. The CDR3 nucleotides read TGTGCCAGCAGTTGGACTAGCACAGATACGCAGTATTTT. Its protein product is CASSWTSTDTQYF.

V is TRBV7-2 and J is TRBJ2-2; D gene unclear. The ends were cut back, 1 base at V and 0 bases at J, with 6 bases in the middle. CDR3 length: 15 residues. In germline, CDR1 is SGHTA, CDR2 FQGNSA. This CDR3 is CASSLDGANTGELFF. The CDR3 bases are TGTGCCAGCAGCTTAGACGGAGCGAACACCGGGGAGCTGTTTTTT.

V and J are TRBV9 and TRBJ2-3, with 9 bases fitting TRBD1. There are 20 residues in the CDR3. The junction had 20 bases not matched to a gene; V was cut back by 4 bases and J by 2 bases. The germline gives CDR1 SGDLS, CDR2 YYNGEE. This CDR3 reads CASSTTDRGGRTGYTDTQYF. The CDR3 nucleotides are TGTGCCAGCAGCACGACGGACAGGGGCGGTAGGACGGGATACACAGATACGCAGTATTTT.